This entry concerns a single T cell receptor beta chain. This sample is drawn from a study of blood T cell repertoires in COVID-19. Overall study context: Both acute and convalescent COVID-19 samples were obtained from the United States, Italy and Spain. Nucleic acid was either cDNA or gDNA, and it came from T cells, B-cell-depleted T cells, or PBMCs.

Study processing details: Reference gene primer amplification yielded estimated nucleated cell counts. Generated by immunoSEQ multiplex PCR, the TCRdb table keeps only in-frame clones and is missing some. The V and J calls and clone size are taken from that table; D and trimming were inferred from the DNA. The table has approximately 210,000 clones, approximately 90% seen once; the top ten hold approximately 2.1%. Germline-derived CDR1 and CDR2 are MGHRA and YSYEKL. The CDR3 extends over 16 amino acids. V was shortened by 1 base and J by 2 bases, with 12 bases between the two germline ends. The sequence was collected from a man aged 25-45 years who had recovered from COVID-19. The sequencing sample was made of peripheral blood. The chain joins TRBV4-1 to TRBJ1-5, with D uncertain. The CDR3 sequence is CASSQVAGSGNQPQHF. The CDR3 DNA reads TGCGCCAGCAGCCAAGTGGCGGGGAGCGGCAATCAGCCCCAGCATTTT.